Following are 14 T cell receptor beta chains from one sample sequenced in a study of blood T cell repertoires in COVID-19. This table comes from immunoSEQ multiplex PCR, and its TCRdb copy is limited to in-frame clones, with some not included. The data show about 490,000 clones, around 85% seen once. The source material was peripheral blood. These receptors were taken from a human donor in a cohort sampled during active COVID-19.

The chain carries TRBV29-1 and TRBJ2-1; D might be TRBD2 (5 bases). The V end was cut by 1 base, the J end by 10 bases, with 14 bases between. Germline CDR1 reads SQVTM; CDR2 reads ANQGSEA. There are 13 residues in the CDR3. Here the CDR3 reads CSVEVSVGEEQFF. The CDR3 nucleotides are TGCAGCGTTGAAGTTTCAGTTGGGGAGGAGCAGTTCTTC.

V is TRBV5-1 and J is TRBJ2-1; 8 bases are shared with TRBD1. The CDR3 has 16 residues. Germline CDR1 reads SGHRS; CDR2 reads YFSETQ. V lost 0 bases and J lost 6; bases outside the gene matches: 8. As DNA, the CDR3 is TGCGCCAGCAGCTTGGGTGGGACAGGTTCTCTCAATGAGCAGTTCTTC. It encodes CASSLGGTGSLNEQFF.

The genes are TRBV6-1 and TRBJ1-2; D gene uncertain. Trimming stripped 2 bases from V and 3 bases from J, with 13 bases between. CDR1 is MNHNS and CDR2 is SASEGT in the germline V gene. This CDR3 is built from 15 residues. CDR3 residues: CASSEYTSGDYGYTF. CDR3 DNA sequence: TGTGCCAGCAGTGAATATACTAGCGGAGACTATGGCTACACCTTC.

This chain joins TRBV11-1 and TRBJ2-2; TRBD1 agrees at 7 bases. CDR3 length equals 16 residues. Per germline, CDR1 SGHAT and CDR2 FQDESV (reference sequence). V was clipped by 1 base and J by 4 bases; unmatched bases: 6. CDR3: CASSLGRRGFTGELFF. CDR3 DNA: TGTGCCAGCAGCTTAGGGCGCAGGGGGTTCACCGGGGAGCTGTTTTTT. The full variable domain, in which reference TRBV11-1 and TRBJ2-2 provide the parts outside the CDR3, is EAEVAQSPRYKITEKSQAVAFWCDPISGHATLYWYRQILGQGPELLVQFQDESVVDDSQLPKDRFSAERLKGVDSTLKIQPAELGDSAMYLCASSLGRRGFTGELFFGEGSRLTVL.

A few counts support this clone. The chain uses TRBV30 and TRBJ1-6, with D tentatively TRBD1 (6 bases). The CDR3 has 14 amino acids. Deletions cut 4 bases from V and 10 bases from J, with 17 bases between. Looked up from germline, CDR1 is GTSNPN and CDR2 is SVGIG (reference sequence). For the CDR3, the DNA is TGTGCCTGGAACCCCGGGGGGCGAAGCTCACCCCTCCACTTT. It codes for CAWNPGGRSSPLHF.

This clone has more than one count but fewer than ten. The rearrangement joins TRBV2 to TRBJ1-5, with 9 positions matching TRBD1. The CDR3 consists of 14 residues. The junction had 4 bases not matched to a gene; V was cut back by 10 bases and J by 0 bases. Germline assignment: CDR1 SNHLY and CDR2 FYNNEI. DNA of the CDR3: TGTGCCACCCGGACAGGGGCTAGCAATCAGCCCCAGCATTTT. This sequence encodes CATRTGASNQPQHF.

This clone was seen just once. CDR3 residues: CASSEAFGTGVGDTQYF. Written as DNA, the CDR3 is TGTGCCAGCAGTGAAGCGTTTGGGACAGGGGTAGGAGATACGCAGTATTTT. The rearrangement links TRBV6-1 to TRBJ2-3; 10 bases are shared with TRBD1. Germline V gene sequence: CDR1 MNHNS, CDR2 SASEGT. V lost 0 bases, J lost 5 bases, and 8 bases stayed unmatched. The CDR3 spans 17 residues.

The chain is built from TRBV30 and TRBJ1-2; TRBD1 matches at 11 bases. CDR3 length equals 15 residues. Germline loops: CDR1 GTSNPN, CDR2 SVGIG (reference sequence). The ends lost 4 bases at V and 6 bases at J; junction bases unmatched: 10. The CDR3 protein is CAWKSGTGGFHGYTF. CDR3 bases: TGTGCCTGGAAGTCCGGGACAGGGGGTTTCCATGGCTACACCTTC.

The chain joins TRBV4-2 to TRBJ1-1; D is perhaps TRBD1 (5 bases). V lost 4 bases, J lost 1 base, and 7 bases lay in between. Germline V gives CDR1 LGHNA, CDR2 YNFKEQ. The CDR3 totals 13 residues. In DNA form, the CDR3 reads TGTGCCAGCAGCCCCACAGGGAACACTGAAGCTTTCTTT. Translated, it gives CASSPTGNTEAFF.

DNA of the CDR3: TGTGCCAGCAGTGAAATCGGGCTTAGCGGTTCACCCCTCCACTTT. Residues: CASSEIGLSGSPLHF. This chain joins TRBV6-4 and TRBJ1-6; D gene uncertain. The CDR3 covers 15 residues. Germline V lookup: CDR1 MRHNA, CDR2 SNTAGT. V lost 3 bases to trimming and J lost 9 bases, with 15 bases between them.

Only one count was recorded for this clone. V and J are TRBV24-1 and TRBJ1-2; 11 bases are a match to TRBD1. The CDR3 has 15 amino acids. Trimming cost V 1 base and J 7 bases; bases outside gene matches: 4. Germline assignment: CDR1 KGHDR and CDR2 SFDVKD. CDR3 nucleotide sequence: TGTGCCACCAGTGATTTCGGACAGGGGGCGGGTGGCTACACCTTC. It yields the protein CATSDFGQGAGGYTF.

The CDR3: CASSQGLAQDTQYF. CDR3 DNA: TGTGCCAGCAGCCAGGGACTAGCGCAGGATACGCAGTATTTT. The chain uses TRBV7-3 and TRBJ2-3, with TRBD2 matching 10 bases. CDR3 length: 14 amino acids. Germline CDR1 reads SGHTA; CDR2 reads FQGTGA. Trimming took 5 bases from V and 6 from J; bases not matched to a gene: 5. The full variable domain, rest sourced from reference TRBV7-3 and TRBJ2-3, is GAGVSQTPSNKVTEKGKYVELRCDPISGHTALYWYRQSLGQGPEFLIYFQGTGAADDSGLPNDRFFAVRPEGSVSTLKIQRTERGDSAVYLCASSQGLAQDTQYFGPGTRLTVL.

The CDR3 sequence: CASSLARYTDTQYF. As DNA, the CDR3 is TGCGCCAGCAGCTTGGCCAGATACACAGATACGCAGTATTTT. The chain links TRBV5-1 to TRBJ2-3; no firm D call. Trimming removed 0 bases at V and 2 bases at J, with 7 bases between. CDR3 length: 14 amino acids. From germline, CDR1 is SGHRS and CDR2 YFSETQ. Variable domain in full (rest from reference TRBV5-1 and TRBJ2-3): KAGVTQTPRYLIKTRGQQVTLSCSPISGHRSVSWYQQTPGQGLQFLFEYFSETQRNKGNFPGRFSGRQFSNSRSEMNVSTLELGDSALYLCASSLARYTDTQYFGPGTRLTVL.

The rearrangement uses TRBV10-3 and TRBJ1-1, with D hard to call. The CDR3 totals 12 residues. Germline CDR1 ENHRY, CDR2 SYGVKD. The V gene lost 6 bases and the J gene lost 0 bases, with 5 bases spanning the gap. Written as DNA, the CDR3 is TGTGCCATCAGCCCCATGAACACTGAAGCTTTCTTT. It encodes CAISPMNTEAFF.